This T cell receptor (beta chain) was sequenced in a study of cytomegalovirus exposure and HLA in healthy donors. The wider study: Of roughly 360 genotyped donors, 81% grouped in the Caucasian-associated ancestry cluster.

Trimming took off 6 bases at V and 4 bases at J, with 16 bases between the two ends. In germline, CDR1 is MRHNA, CDR2 SNTAGT. The CDR3 is 15 residues long. 60 Vbeta and 13 Jbeta primers were used in PCR. Original processing methods: In a later analysis, of some 80 million unique beta chains, approximately 10 million appeared in at least two donors. TCRdb keeps only in-frame clones here, not all; method: immunoSEQ multiplex PCR. Clone size and the V and J calls come from that table; the DNA yielded D and trimming. The sample has about 190,000 clones, almost 80% seen once; the top ten hold roughly 1.6%.

This chain joins TRBV6-4 and TRBJ1-5; no clear D gene. The sequence came from a woman aged 18-29 years in good health and CMV-seronegative. The sequencing sample was made of PBMCs. The CDR3 DNA sequence: TGTGCCAGCAGCCCTGGGGAGGGTGAAAATCAGCCCCAGCATTTT. Translation: CASSPGEGENQPQHF.